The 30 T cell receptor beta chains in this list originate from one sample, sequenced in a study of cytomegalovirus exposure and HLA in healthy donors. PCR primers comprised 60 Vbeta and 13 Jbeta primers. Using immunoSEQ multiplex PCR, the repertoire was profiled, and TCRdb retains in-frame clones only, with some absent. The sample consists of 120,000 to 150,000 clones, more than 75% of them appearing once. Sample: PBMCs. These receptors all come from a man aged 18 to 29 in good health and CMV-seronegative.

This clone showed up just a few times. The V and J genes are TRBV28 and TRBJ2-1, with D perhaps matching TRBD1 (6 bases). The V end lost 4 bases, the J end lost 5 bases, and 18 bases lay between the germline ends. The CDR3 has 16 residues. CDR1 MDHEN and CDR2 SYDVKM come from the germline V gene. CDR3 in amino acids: CASSSPGTPNDNEQFF. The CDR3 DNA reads TGTGCCAGCAGTTCTCCCGGGACACCCAACGACAATGAGCAGTTCTTC. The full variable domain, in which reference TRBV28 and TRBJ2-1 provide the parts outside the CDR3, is DVKVTQSSRYLVKRTGEKVFLECVQDMDHENMFWYRQDPGLGLRLIYFSYDVKMKEKGDIPEGYSVSREKKERFSLILESASTNQTSMYLCASSSPGTPNDNEQFFGPGTRLTVL.

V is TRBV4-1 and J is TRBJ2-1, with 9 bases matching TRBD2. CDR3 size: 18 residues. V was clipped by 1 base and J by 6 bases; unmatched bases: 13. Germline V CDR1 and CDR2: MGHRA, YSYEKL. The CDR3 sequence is CASSQGPSGASPGNEQFF. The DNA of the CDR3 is TGCGCCAGCAGCCAAGGGCCTAGCGGGGCTTCCCCCGGCAATGAGCAGTTCTTC.

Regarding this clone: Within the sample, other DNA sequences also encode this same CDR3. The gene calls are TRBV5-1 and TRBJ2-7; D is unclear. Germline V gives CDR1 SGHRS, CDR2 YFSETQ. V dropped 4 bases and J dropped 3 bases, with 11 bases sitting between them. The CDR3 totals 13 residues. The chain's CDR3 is CASSPGPGYEQYF. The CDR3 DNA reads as TGCGCCAGCAGCCCCGGTCCAGGCTACGAGCAGTACTTC.

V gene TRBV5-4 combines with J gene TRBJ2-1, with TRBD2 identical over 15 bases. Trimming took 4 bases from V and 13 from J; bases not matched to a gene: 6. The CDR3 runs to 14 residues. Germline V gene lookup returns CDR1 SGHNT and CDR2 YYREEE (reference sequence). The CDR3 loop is CASSPGLAGGPQFF. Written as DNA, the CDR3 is TGTGCCAGCAGCCCCGGACTAGCGGGAGGGCCCCAGTTCTTC.

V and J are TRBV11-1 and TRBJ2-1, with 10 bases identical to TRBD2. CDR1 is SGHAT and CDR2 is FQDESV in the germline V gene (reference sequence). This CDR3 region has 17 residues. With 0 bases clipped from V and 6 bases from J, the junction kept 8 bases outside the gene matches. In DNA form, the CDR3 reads TGTGCCAGCAGCTTAGCCCTTTTAGCGGGAGGTTCCAATGAGCAGTTCTTC. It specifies CASSLALLAGGSNEQFF.

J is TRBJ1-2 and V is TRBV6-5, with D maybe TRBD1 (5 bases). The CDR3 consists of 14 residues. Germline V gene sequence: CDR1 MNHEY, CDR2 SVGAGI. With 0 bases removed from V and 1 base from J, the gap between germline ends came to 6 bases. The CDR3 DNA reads TGTGCCAGCAGTTACTCCGACAGTAACTATGGCTACACCTTC. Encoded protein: CASSYSDSNYGYTF.

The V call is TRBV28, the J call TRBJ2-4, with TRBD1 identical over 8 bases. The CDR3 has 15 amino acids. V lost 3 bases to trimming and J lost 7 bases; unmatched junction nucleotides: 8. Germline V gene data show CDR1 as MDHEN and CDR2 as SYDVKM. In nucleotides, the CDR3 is TGTGCCAGCAGTTTGGTCCAGGGGGCGCGGAACATTCAGTACTTC. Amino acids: CASSLVQGARNIQYF.

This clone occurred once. The CDR3 here is CASSLAPQGNQPQHF. In DNA form, the CDR3 reads TGTGCCAGCAGCTTAGCGCCGCAGGGCAATCAGCCCCAGCATTTT. The chain has TRBV7-2 and TRBJ1-5, with D uncertain. The CDR3 loop spans 15 amino acids. Germline CDR1 reads SGHTA; CDR2 reads FQGNSA. The germline V and J ends were trimmed by 0 bases and 2 bases, with 8 bases remaining between them.

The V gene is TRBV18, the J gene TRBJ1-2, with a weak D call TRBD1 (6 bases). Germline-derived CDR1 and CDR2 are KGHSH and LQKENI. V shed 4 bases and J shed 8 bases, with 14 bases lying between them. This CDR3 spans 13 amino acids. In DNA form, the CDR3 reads TGTGCCAGCTCACTACAGGGTCTTCGAGGCTACACCTTC. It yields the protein CASSLQGLRGYTF.

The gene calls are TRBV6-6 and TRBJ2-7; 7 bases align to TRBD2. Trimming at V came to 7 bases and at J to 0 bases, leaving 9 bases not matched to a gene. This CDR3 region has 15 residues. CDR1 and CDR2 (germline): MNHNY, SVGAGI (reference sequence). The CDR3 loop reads CASNKGLQSSYEQYF. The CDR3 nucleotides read TGTGCCAGCAATAAGGGACTACAAAGCTCCTACGAGCAGTACTTC.

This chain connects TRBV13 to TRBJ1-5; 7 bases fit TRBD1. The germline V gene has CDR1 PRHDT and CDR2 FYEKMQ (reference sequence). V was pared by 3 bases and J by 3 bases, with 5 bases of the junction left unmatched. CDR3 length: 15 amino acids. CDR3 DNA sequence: TGTGCCAGCAGCTTGAGACAGGGTCTCAATCAGCCCCAGCATTTT. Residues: CASSLRQGLNQPQHF.

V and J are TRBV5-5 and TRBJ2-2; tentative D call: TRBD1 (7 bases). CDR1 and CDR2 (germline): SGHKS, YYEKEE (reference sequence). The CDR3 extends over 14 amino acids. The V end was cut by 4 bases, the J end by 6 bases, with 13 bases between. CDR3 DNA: TGTGCCAGCAGCCCCGGAGGGGGCCCCGGGGAGCTGTTTTTT. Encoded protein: CASSPGGGPGELFF. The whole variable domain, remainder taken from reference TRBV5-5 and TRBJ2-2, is DAGVTQSPTHLIKTRGQQVTLRCSPISGHKSVSWYQQVLGQGPQFIFQYYEKEERGRGNFPDRFSARQFPNYSSELNVNALLLGDSALYLCASSPGGGPGELFFGEGSRLTVL.

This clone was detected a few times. In DNA form, the CDR3 reads TGTGCCAGCAGTTACTCGTCGGCGGGAGGAAACTACGAGCAGTACTTC. Its translation: CASSYSSAGGNYEQYF. The rearrangement uses TRBV6-5 and TRBJ2-7; 8 nucleotides line up with TRBD2. The CDR3 runs to 16 residues. Trimming took 0 bases from V and 3 from J; bases not matched to a gene: 7. Germline V gene data show CDR1 as MNHEY and CDR2 as SVGAGI.

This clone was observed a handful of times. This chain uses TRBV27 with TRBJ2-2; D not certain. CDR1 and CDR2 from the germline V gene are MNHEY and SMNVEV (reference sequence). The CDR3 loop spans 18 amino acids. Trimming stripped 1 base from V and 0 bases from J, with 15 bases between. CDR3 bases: TGTGCCAGCAGTTTATTAGCCGCGGCACACTCGAACACCGGGGAGCTGTTTTTT. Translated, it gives CASSLLAAAHSNTGELFF.

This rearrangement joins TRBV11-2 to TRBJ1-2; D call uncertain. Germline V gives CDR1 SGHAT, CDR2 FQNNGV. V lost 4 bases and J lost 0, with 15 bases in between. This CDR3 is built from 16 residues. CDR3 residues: CASSSAVLRANYGYTF. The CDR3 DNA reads TGTGCCAGCAGCTCCGCAGTTTTGCGGGCTAACTATGGCTACACCTTC.

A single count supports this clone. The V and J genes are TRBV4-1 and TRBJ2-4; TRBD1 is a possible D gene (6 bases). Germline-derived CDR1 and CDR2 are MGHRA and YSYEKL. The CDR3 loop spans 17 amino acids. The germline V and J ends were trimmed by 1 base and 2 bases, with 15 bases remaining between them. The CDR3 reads CASSQGFLQGPKNIQYF. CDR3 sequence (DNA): TGCGCCAGCAGCCAAGGTTTCCTACAGGGTCCCAAAAACATTCAGTACTTC.

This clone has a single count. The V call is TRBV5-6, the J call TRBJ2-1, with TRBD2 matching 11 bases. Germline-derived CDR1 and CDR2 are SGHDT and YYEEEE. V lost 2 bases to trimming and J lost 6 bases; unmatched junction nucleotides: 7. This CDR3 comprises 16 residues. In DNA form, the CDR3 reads TGTGCCAGCAGCTTCGAGACTAGCGGGGTCGGCAATGAGCAGTTCTTC. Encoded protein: CASSFETSGVGNEQFF.

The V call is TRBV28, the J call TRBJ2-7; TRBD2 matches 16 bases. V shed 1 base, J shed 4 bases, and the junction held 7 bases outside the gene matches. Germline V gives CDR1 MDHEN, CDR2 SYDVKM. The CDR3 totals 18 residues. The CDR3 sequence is CASSLLPGTSGRVYEQYF. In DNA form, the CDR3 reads TGTGCCAGCAGTTTATTACCCGGGACTAGCGGGAGGGTATACGAGCAGTACTTC.

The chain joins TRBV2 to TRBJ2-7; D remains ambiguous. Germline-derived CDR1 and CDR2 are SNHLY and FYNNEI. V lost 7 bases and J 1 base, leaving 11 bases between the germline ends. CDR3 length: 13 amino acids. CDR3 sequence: CASMAELSYEQYF. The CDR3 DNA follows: TGTGCCAGCATGGCGGAACTATCCTACGAGCAGTACTTC.

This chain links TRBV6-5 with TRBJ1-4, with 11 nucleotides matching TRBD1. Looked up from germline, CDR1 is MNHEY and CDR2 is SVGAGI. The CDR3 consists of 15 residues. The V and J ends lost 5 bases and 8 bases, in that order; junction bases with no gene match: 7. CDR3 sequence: CASSRTGGRGEKLFF. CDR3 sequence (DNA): TGTGCCAGCAGTCGGACAGGGGGCCGAGGGGAAAAACTGTTTTTT.

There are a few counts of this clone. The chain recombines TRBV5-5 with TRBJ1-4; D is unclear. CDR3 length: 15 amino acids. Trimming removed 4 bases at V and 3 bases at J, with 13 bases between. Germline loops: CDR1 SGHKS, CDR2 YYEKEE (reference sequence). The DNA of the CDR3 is TGTGCCAGCAGCCCCCTGCTGCGCTCTAATGAAAAACTGTTTTTT. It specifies CASSPLLRSNEKLFF. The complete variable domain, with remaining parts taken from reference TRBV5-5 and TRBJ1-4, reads DAGVTQSPTHLIKTRGQQVTLRCSPISGHKSVSWYQQVLGQGPQFIFQYYEKEERGRGNFPDRFSARQFPNYSSELNVNALLLGDSALYLCASSPLLRSNEKLFFGSGTQLSVL.

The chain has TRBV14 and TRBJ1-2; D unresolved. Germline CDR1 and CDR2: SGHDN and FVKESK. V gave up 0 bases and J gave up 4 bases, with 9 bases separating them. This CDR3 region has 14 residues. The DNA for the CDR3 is TGTGCCAGCAGCCAAGATTTGAGAGGCTATGGCTACACCTTC. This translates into CASSQDLRGYGYTF.

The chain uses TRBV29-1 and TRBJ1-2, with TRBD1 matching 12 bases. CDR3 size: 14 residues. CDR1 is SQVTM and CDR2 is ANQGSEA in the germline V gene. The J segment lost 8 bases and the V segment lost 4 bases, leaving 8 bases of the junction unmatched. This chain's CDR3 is CSVGLGQGARGYTF. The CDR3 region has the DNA TGCAGCGTTGGACTGGGACAGGGGGCGCGGGGCTACACCTTC.

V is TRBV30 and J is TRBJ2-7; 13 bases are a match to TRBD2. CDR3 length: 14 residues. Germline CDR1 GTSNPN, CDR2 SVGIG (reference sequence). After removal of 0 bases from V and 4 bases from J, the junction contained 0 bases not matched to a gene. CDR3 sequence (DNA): TGTGCCTGGAGTGTACTAGCGGGAGGGTACGAGCAGTACTTC. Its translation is CAWSVLAGGYEQYF. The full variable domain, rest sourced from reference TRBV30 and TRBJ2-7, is SQTIHQWPATLVQPVGSPLSLECTVEGTSNPNLYWYRQAAGRGLQLLFYSVGIGQISSEVPQNLSASRPQDRQFILSSKKLLLSDSGFYLCAWSVLAGGYEQYFGPGTRLTVT.

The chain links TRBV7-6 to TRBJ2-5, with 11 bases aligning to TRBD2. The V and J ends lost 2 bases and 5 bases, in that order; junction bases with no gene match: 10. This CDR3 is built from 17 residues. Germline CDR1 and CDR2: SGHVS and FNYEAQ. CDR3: CASSLWLAGGPSETQYF. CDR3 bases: TGTGCCAGCAGCTTATGGCTAGCGGGGGGCCCGTCGGAGACCCAGTACTTC.

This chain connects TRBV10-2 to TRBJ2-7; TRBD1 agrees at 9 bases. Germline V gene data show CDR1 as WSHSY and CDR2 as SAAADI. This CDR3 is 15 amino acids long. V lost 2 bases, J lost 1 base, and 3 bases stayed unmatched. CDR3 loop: CASSEVTGGSYEQYF. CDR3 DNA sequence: TGCGCCAGCAGTGAGGTGACAGGGGGTTCCTACGAGCAGTACTTC.

The chain's CDR3 is CASSRNPPRFYEQYF. The DNA of the CDR3 is TGTGCCAGCAGCCGAAACCCCCCCCGGTTCTACGAGCAGTACTTC. This rearrangement joins TRBV27 to TRBJ2-7, with D unclear. Germline V CDR1 and CDR2: MNHEY, SMNVEV (reference sequence). This CDR3 spans 15 amino acids. V was shortened by 6 bases and J by 3 bases, with 18 bases between the two germline ends.

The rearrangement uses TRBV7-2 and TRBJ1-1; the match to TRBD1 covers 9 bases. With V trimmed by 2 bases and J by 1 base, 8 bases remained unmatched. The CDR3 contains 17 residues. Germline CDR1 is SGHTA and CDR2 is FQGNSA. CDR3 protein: CASSLFPGQGTNTEAFF. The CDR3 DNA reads TGTGCCAGCAGCTTATTCCCGGGACAGGGAACGAACACTGAAGCTTTCTTT.

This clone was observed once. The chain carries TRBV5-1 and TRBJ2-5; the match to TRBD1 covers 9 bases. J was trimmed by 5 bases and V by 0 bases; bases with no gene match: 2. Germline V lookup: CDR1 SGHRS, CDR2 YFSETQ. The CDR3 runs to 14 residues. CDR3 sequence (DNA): TGCGCCAGCAGCTTGGACAGGGGGCGTGAGACCCAGTACTTC. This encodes CASSLDRGRETQYF.

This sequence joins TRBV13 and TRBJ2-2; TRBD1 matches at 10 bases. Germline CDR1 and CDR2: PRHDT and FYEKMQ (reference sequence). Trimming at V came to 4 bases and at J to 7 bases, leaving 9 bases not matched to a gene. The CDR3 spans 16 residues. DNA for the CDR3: TGTGCCAGCAGCTCAATACCGGGACAGGGGTTCGGGGAGCTGTTTTTT. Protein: CASSSIPGQGFGELFF.